The rows below give T cell receptor beta chains drawn from one sample of a study of T cells after yellow fever vaccination. Each CDR3 protein is one row after TCRdb ran MiXCR on the 5' RACE reads. The sample has fewer than 650,000 distinct CDR3 sequences, 20% to 25% seen once. The sample was PBMCs, taken 21 days after the first yellow fever vaccination. The receptor set was obtained from a man between 18 and 35 years old who received the YFV17D yellow fever vaccine. CDR3s include the opening cysteine and the closing phenylalanine or tryptophan. The D gene is left open where the match is weak. Size is stated for part of the rows, as once, few or many counts, or as a class when the clone is expanded.

>TRBV27|-|TRBJ1-1|few
TGTGCCAGCAGTTTATCTGTCCGGGGGGGCACTGAAGCTTTCTTT
CASSLSVRGGTEAFF
>TRBV5-1|-|TRBJ2-5|few
TGCGCCAGCAGCGCCCGGGACATAGAGACCCAGTACTTC
CASSARDIETQYF
>TRBV15|-|TRBJ1-3|-
TGTGCCACCAGCAGAGATCGGGGCGCTGGAAACACCATATATTTT
CATSRDRGAGNTIYF
>TRBV12-3/TRBV12-4|TRBD2|TRBJ2-1|-
TGTGCCAGCAGTTTCAGTACTAGCGGGGGGGATGAGCAGTTCTTC
CASSFSTSGGDEQFF
>TRBV6-1|TRBD2|TRBJ2-6|-
TGTGCCAGCAGTGGGACTAGCCTCCTCTCTGGGGCCAACGTCCTGACTTTC
CASSGTSLLSGANVLTF
>TRBV5-1|-|TRBJ1-6|few
TGCGCCAGCAGCTGGGGGACGATGGGCAATTCACCCCTCCACTTT
CASSWGTMGNSPLHF
>TRBV5-6|-|TRBJ1-5|few
TGTGCCAGCAGCTTGTTCAGGGGAGGGGGACAGCCCCAGCATTTT
CASSLFRGGGQPQHF
>TRBV7-9|TRBD1|TRBJ2-3|-
TGTGCCAGCAGCTCCCAACAGGGGGAGGACACAGATACGCAGTATTTT
CASSSQQGEDTDTQYF
>TRBV7-9|-|TRBJ1-2|-
TGTGCCAGCAGCTCAGGTTTCAGCTATGGCTACACCTTC
CASSSGFSYGYTF
>TRBV7-6|-|TRBJ2-1|once
TGTGCCAGCAGCCCCCGGGCAGGGGAGACCCGGGAGCAGTTCTTC
CASSPRAGETREQFF
>TRBV7-8|-|TRBJ1-5|-
TGTGCCAGCAGCTTGGGGGGGTACGCCTTTTGGCAGCCCCAGCATTTT
CASSLGGYAFWQPQHF
>TRBV4-1|-|TRBJ1-5|many
TGCGCCAGCAGCCAAGGCGGGCAGCCCCAGCATTTT
CASSQGGQPQHF
>TRBV20-1|-|TRBJ1-4|few
TGCAGTGCTAGAGGGGGTTTAGAAGAAAAACTGTTTTTT
CSARGGLEEKLFF
>TRBV5-1|-|TRBJ2-3|few
TGCGCCAGCTTTCCGGGGGACACAGATACGCAGTATTTT
CASFPGDTDTQYF
>TRBV27|TRBD1|TRBJ1-1|many
TGTGCCAGCCGGGGGACAGGGAAGACTGAAGCTTTCTTT
CASRGTGKTEAFF
>TRBV20-1|-|TRBJ2-7|-
TGCAGTGCTAGATCGCTAGGTGAGCGCGGTGTCTACGAGCAGTACTTC
CSARSLGERGVYEQYF